This T cell receptor (beta chain) is drawn from a study of CD8 T cells in Susac syndrome. The length of the CDR3 is 14 residues. V was clipped by 3 bases and J by 6 bases; unmatched bases: 4. CDR1 and CDR2 from the germline V gene are MNHNY and SVGAGI (reference sequence). An input of roughly 0.45 to 1 ug of RNA was subjected to reverse transcription using random hexamers. TCR beta CDR3 was amplified by immunoSEQ multiplex PCR. This amplification extended across 54 Vbeta and 13 Jbeta segments. MiXCR was run by TCRdb on the immunoSEQ multiplex PCR reads, yielding one entry per CDR3 protein. The table records 200,000 to 250,000 distinct CDR3 sequences, roughly 96% of them present only once.

This TCR was sampled from a human donor with multiple sclerosis. The specimen sequenced was CD4+ T cells from PBMCs. J is TRBJ1-5 and V is TRBV6-6; TRBD1 agrees at 8 bases. In nucleotides, the CDR3 is TGTGCCAGCAGTTATGGGACAGGCGGTCAGCCCCAGCATTTT. The encoded protein is CASSYGTGGQPQHF.